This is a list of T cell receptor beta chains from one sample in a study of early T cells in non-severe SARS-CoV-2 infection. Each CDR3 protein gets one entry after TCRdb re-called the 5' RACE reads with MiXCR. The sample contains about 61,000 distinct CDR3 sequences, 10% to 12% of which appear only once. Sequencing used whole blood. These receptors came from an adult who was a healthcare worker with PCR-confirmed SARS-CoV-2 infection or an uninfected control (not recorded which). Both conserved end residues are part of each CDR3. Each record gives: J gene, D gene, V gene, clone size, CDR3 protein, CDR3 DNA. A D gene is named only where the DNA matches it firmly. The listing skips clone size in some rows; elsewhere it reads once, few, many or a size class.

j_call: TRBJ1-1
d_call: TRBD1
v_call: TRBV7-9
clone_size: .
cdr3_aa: CASRTGTTEAFF
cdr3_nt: TGTGCCAGCAGGACAGGGACCACTGAAGCTTTCTTT

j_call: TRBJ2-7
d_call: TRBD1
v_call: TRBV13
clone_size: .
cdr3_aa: CASSLGDRGYEQYF
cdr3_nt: TGTGCCAGCAGCTTAGGGGACAGGGGTTACGAGCAGTACTTC

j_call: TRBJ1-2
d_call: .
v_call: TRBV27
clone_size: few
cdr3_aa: CASSPPGSGYTF
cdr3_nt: TGTGCCAGCAGTCCACCGGGTAGCGGCTACACCTTC

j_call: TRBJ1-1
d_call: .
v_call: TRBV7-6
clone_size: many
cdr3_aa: CASSFRVFSEAFF
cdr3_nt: TGTGCCAGCAGCTTCCGGGTGTTTAGCGAAGCTTTCTTT

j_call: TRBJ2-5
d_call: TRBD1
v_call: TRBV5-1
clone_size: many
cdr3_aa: CASSLSGTGEETQYF
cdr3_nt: TGCGCCAGCAGCTTGTCCGGGACAGGAGAAGAGACCCAGTACTTC

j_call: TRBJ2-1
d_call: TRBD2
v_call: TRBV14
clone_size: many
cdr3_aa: CASSHLAGGYNEQFF
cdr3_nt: TGTGCCAGCAGCCACCTAGCGGGGGGCTACAATGAGCAGTTCTTC

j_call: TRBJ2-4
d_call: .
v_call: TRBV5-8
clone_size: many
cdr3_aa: CASSLRQIAKNIQYF
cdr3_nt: TGTGCCAGCAGCTTGCGACAAATAGCCAAAAACATTCAGTACTTC

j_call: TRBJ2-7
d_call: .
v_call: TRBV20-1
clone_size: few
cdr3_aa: CSARQGYYEQYF
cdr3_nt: TGCAGTGCTAGACAGGGTTACTACGAGCAGTACTTC

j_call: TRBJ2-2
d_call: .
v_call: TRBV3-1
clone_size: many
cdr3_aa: CASSQETGGRTGELFF
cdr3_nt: TGTGCCAGCAGCCAAGAGACAGGAGGCCGCACCGGGGAGCTGTTTTTT

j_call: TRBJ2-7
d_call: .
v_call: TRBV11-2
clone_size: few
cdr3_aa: CASSLHPGYEQYF
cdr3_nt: TGTGCCAGCAGCCTCCATCCCGGCTACGAGCAGTACTTC

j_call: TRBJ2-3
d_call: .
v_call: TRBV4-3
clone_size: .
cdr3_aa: CASSQGTLGGTDTQYF
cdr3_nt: TGCGCCAGCAGCCAAGGGACCCTAGGGGGCACAGATACGCAGTATTTT

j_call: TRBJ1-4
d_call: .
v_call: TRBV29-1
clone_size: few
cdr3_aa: CSVPGTHRARDEKLFF
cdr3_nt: TGCAGCGTCCCTGGAACCCACAGGGCCAGGGATGAAAAACTGTTTTTT

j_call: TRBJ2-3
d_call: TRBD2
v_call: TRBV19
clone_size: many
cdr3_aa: CARTPGGGTDTQYF
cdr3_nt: TGTGCCAGGACCCCCGGGGGGGGCACAGATACGCAGTATTTT

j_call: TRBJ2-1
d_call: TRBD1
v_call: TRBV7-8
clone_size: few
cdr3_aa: CASSVTGTAVYNEQFF
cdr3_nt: TGTGCCAGCAGCGTTACCGGGACAGCGGTTTACAATGAGCAGTTCTTC

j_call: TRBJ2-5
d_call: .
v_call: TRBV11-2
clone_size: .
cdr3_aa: CASSIGLKETQYF
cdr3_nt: TGTGCCAGCAGCATCGGACTGAAAGAGACCCAGTACTTC

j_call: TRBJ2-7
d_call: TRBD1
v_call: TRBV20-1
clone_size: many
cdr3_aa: CSARDGWTGAYEQYF
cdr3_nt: TGCAGTGCTAGAGATGGGTGGACAGGGGCCTACGAGCAGTACTTC

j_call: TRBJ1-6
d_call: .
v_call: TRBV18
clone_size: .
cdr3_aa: CASSPSQEPPLHF
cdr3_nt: TGTGCCAGCTCACCGTCTCAGGAACCACCCCTCCACTTT

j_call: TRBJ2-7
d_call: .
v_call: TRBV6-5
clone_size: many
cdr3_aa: CASREAPGLPYEQYF
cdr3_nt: TGTGCCAGCCGGGAAGCTCCGGGGCTACCCTACGAGCAGTACTTC

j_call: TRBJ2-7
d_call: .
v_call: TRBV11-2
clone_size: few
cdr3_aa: CASSSTGTPQRSDEQYF
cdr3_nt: TGTGCCAGCAGCTCGACCGGGACCCCCCAGCGGTCCGACGAGCAGTACTTC

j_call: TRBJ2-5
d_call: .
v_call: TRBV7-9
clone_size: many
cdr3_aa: CASSLAEGPRGTQYF
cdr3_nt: TGTGCCAGCAGCTTAGCGGAGGGGCCACGGGGGACCCAGTACTTC

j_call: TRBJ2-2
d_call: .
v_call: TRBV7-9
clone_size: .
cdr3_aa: CASSFLYTGELFF
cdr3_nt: TGTGCCAGCAGCTTCTTATACACCGGGGAGCTGTTTTTT

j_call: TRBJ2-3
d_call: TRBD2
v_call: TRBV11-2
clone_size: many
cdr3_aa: CASRRLAGGLQTTDTQYF
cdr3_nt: TGTGCCAGCAGGAGACTAGCGGGGGGCCTACAAACCACAGATACGCAGTATTTT

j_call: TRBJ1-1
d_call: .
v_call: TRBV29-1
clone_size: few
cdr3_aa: CSVAPEAFF
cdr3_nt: TGCAGCGTTGCCCCTGAAGCTTTCTTT

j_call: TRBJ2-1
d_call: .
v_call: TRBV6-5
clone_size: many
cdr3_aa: CASSPLPFVTLVNEQFF
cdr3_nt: TGTGCCAGCAGCCCTCTACCTTTCGTCACCTTAGTCAATGAGCAGTTCTTC